The 21 T cell receptor beta chains below all came from one sample that was sequenced in a study of blood T cell repertoires in COVID-19. Generated by immunoSEQ multiplex PCR, the TCRdb table keeps only in-frame clones and is missing some. Here the sample spans more than 250,000 clones, 86% being singletons. Sequencing was carried out using PBMCs or T cells enriched from blood (not recorded which). These receptors were obtained from a woman between 18 and 30 years old who had recovered from COVID-19.

The J gene is TRBJ2-1, the V gene TRBV25-1; 7 positions match TRBD1. Germline CDR1 and CDR2: MGHDK and SYGVNS. Germline trimming cut 6 bases from V and 12 bases from J; bases unmatched to any gene: 11. CDR3 length equals 13 residues. In DNA form, the CDR3 reads TGTGCCAGCAGACAGGGGATTATTGGACGGCAGTTCTTC. This gives the protein CASRQGIIGRQFF.

This clone occurred a few times. The genes are TRBV19 and TRBJ1-1, with 9 bases fitting TRBD1. With V trimmed by 7 bases and J by 5 bases, 8 bases remained unmatched. CDR3 size: 14 residues. Germline CDR1 and CDR2: LNHDA and SQIVND (reference sequence). The CDR3 coding sequence is TGTGCCAGTACCTCACAGGGGGCGAGGACTGAAGCTTTCTTT. Amino acids: CASTSQGARTEAFF.

The chain links TRBV18 to TRBJ1-1; tentative D call: TRBD1 (5 bases). The CDR3 loop spans 16 amino acids. Trimming took off 4 bases at V and 0 bases at J, with 15 bases between the two ends. Germline-derived CDR1 and CDR2 are KGHSH and LQKENI. CDR3 DNA: TGTGCCAGCTCACAATCCCAGGGAATCATGAACACTGAAGCTTTCTTT. It translates to CASSQSQGIMNTEAFF. The full variable domain, its missing parts supplied by reference TRBV18 and TRBJ1-1, is NAGVMQNPRHLVRRRGQEARLRCSPMKGHSHVYWYRQLPEEGLKFMVYLQKENIIDESGMPKERFSAEFPKEGPSILRIQQVVRGDSAAYFCASSQSQGIMNTEAFFGQGTRLTVV.

V usage is TRBV4-1 and J usage is TRBJ1-2; 7 bases agree with TRBD1. Germline V lookup: CDR1 MGHRA, CDR2 YSYEKL. After removal of 5 bases from V and 3 bases from J, the junction contained 12 bases not matched to a gene. This CDR3 region has 16 residues. The CDR3 reads CASSEVEGQFYYGYTF. For the CDR3, the DNA is TGCGCCAGCAGCGAAGTGGAGGGACAGTTTTACTATGGCTACACCTTC.

The V call is TRBV27, the J call TRBJ2-7; 7 nucleotides agree with TRBD2. Germline-derived CDR1 and CDR2 are MNHEY and SMNVEV (reference sequence). With 8 bases clipped from V and 4 bases from J, the junction kept 11 bases outside the gene matches. The CDR3 runs to 14 residues. CDR3 sequence reads: CASGQTGLPYEQYF. The CDR3, as DNA: TGTGCCAGCGGGCAAACGGGACTACCTTACGAGCAGTACTTC.

The chain recombines TRBV3-1 (or the pseudogene TRBV3-2) with TRBJ2-5, with D possibly TRBD1 on 6 matching bases. The CDR3 has 15 residues. Germline V gene data show CDR1 as LGHDT and CDR2 as YNNKEL (reference sequence). Trimming removed 0 bases at V and 1 base at J, with 9 bases between. The CDR3 spells CASSQEGQLQETQYF. DNA for the CDR3: TGTGCCAGCAGCCAAGAAGGACAGCTCCAAGAGACCCAGTACTTC.

The V call is TRBV28, the J call TRBJ2-7; TRBD2 matches at 11 bases. Looked up from germline, CDR1 is MDHEN and CDR2 is SYDVKM. Losses at the gene ends were 2 bases for V and 6 bases for J; bases not matched to a gene: 27. The CDR3 runs to 22 residues. CDR3 amino acids: CASSLGVADRILLAGGLGEQYF. CDR3 DNA sequence: TGTGCCAGCAGTTTAGGGGTAGCGGACCGTATTCTATTAGCGGGAGGGCTGGGCGAGCAGTACTTC.

V and J are TRBV7-3 and TRBJ2-1; 10 bases align to TRBD2. Unmatched junction bases numbered 12, after V lost 4 bases and J lost 0 bases. This CDR3 has 19 residues. Germline V CDR1 and CDR2: SGHTA, FQGTGA. The chain's CDR3 is CASSSKGRASGSSYNEQFF. As DNA, the CDR3 is TGTGCCAGCAGCTCCAAGGGGCGGGCTAGCGGGAGCTCCTACAATGAGCAGTTCTTC.

The rearrangement joins TRBV6-1 to TRBJ2-7; TRBD1 aligns across 8 bases. The CDR3 totals 16 residues. The J segment lost 4 bases and the V segment lost 1 base, leaving 9 bases of the junction unmatched. Germline V gives CDR1 MNHNS, CDR2 SASEGT. Written as DNA, the CDR3 is TGTGCCAGCAGTGAAGAGGTAGTGACAGGGGATTACGAGCAGTACTTC. Its translation is CASSEEVVTGDYEQYF.

The J gene is TRBJ2-5, the V gene TRBV9, with D perhaps matching TRBD1 (6 bases). The CDR3 is 13 amino acids. Germline CDR1 and CDR2: SGDLS and YYNGEE. Trimming removed 4 bases from V and 2 bases from J, with 9 bases in between. The CDR3 DNA is TGTGCCAGCAGCAACAGGGCGCAAGAGACCCAGTACTTC. Its translation: CASSNRAQETQYF.

This sequence joins TRBV4-2 and TRBJ2-7; 11 positions agree with TRBD2. CDR1 and CDR2 (germline): LGHNA, YNFKEQ. The CDR3 has 16 residues. V lost 0 bases, J lost 2 bases, and 3 bases stayed unmatched. This chain's CDR3 is CASSQEPGLAAYEQYF. As DNA, the CDR3 is TGTGCCAGCAGCCAAGAACCGGGACTAGCGGCCTACGAGCAGTACTTC.

The V gene is TRBV28, the J gene TRBJ2-1; a possible D gene is TRBD2 (6 bases). The V end was cut by 8 bases, the J end by 9 bases, with 17 bases between. There are 13 residues in the CDR3. Germline-derived CDR1 and CDR2 are MDHEN and SYDVKM. CDR3 loop: CASYDAGFLEQFF. The CDR3, as DNA: TGTGCCAGCTACGACGCGGGATTCCTTGAGCAGTTCTTC.

This chain links TRBV3-1 (or the pseudogene TRBV3-2) with TRBJ2-1, with no clear D. Trimming took off 4 bases at V and 5 bases at J, with 9 bases between the two ends. Germline V CDR1 and CDR2: LGHDT, YNNKEL (reference sequence). CDR3 length: 13 residues. The CDR3 coding sequence is TGTGCCAGCAGCCCCCGGGTCGACAATGAGCAGTTCTTC. Protein product: CASSPRVDNEQFF.

V gene TRBV14 combines with J gene TRBJ1-1; D is undetermined. Germline-derived CDR1 and CDR2 are SGHDN and FVKESK. The CDR3 is made up of 14 amino acids. Trimming stripped 2 bases from V and 1 base from J, with 8 bases between. CDR3 bases: TGTGCCAGCAGCCAACTTCTAACGAACACTGAAGCTTTCTTT. This sequence encodes CASSQLLTNTEAFF. Looking up the rest from reference TRBV14 and TRBJ1-1 gives the full variable domain: EAGVTQFPSHSVIEKGQTVTLRCDPISGHDNLYWYRRVMGKEIKFLLHFVKESKQDESGMPNNRFLAERTGGTYSTLKVQPAELEDSGVYFCASSQLLTNTEAFFGQGTRLTVV.

The rearrangement uses TRBV11-2 and TRBJ2-3; 11 bases match TRBD2. CDR1 and CDR2 from the germline V gene are SGHAT and FQNNGV. V shed 4 bases and J 2 bases; nucleotides not matched to a gene: 8. There are 17 residues in the CDR3. The CDR3: CASSSRGTSGPTDTQYF. CDR3 DNA: TGTGCCAGCAGCTCACGGGGGACTAGCGGCCCCACAGATACGCAGTATTTT.

The chain links TRBV27 to TRBJ2-2, with 10 bases that match TRBD2. V trimming: 6 bases; J trimming: 3 bases; junction bases outside the gene matches: 16. The CDR3 extends over 19 amino acids. Germline lookup yields CDR1 MNHEY and CDR2 SMNVEV (reference sequence). CDR3 residues: CASSLGASGGLLYTGELFF. The CDR3 DNA reads as TGTGCCAGCAGCCTGGGGGCTAGCGGGGGCCTACTTTACACCGGGGAGCTGTTTTTT.

The chain combines TRBV6-5 with TRBJ1-2, with D possibly being TRBD1 (6 bases). Trimming left V 5 bases short and J 8 bases short, with 21 bases between. Germline V gene data show CDR1 as MNHEY and CDR2 as SVGAGI. The CDR3 extends over 15 amino acids. CDR3 nucleotide sequence: TGTGCCAGCAGTATCAACGTCAGGGGCGGAGGAGGCTACACCTTC. It is translated as CASSINVRGGGGYTF.

The chain recombines TRBV5-1 with TRBJ1-4, with a possible D match to TRBD1 (5 bases). This CDR3 is 13 amino acids long. Trimming stripped 5 bases from V and 5 bases from J, with 10 bases between. Germline lookup yields CDR1 SGHRS and CDR2 YFSETQ. CDR3 region: CASSPGFNEKLFF. The CDR3 DNA reads as TGCGCCAGCAGTCCAGGGTTCAATGAAAAACTGTTTTTT.

This clone was seen only once. This chain joins TRBV28 and TRBJ1-3; TRBD1 is a possible D gene (5 bases). V gave up 9 bases and J gave up 0 bases, with 15 bases separating them. CDR1 MDHEN and CDR2 SYDVKM come from the germline V gene. This CDR3 comprises 15 residues. Written as DNA, the CDR3 is TGTGCCAGTACTAGCGGGGGAACCTCTGGAAACACCATATATTTT. Amino acids: CASTSGGTSGNTIYF.

This rearrangement joins TRBV11-2 to TRBJ2-7; no clear D. V was trimmed by 1 base and J by 5 bases, leaving 15 bases between them. The CDR3 consists of 15 residues. Germline CDR1 reads SGHAT; CDR2 reads FQNNGV. CDR3 nucleotides: TGTGCCAGCAGCTTAGGTCTTCTGGTTGGCCACGAGCAGTACTTC. Residues: CASSLGLLVGHEQYF. Based on the CDR3 plus reference TRBV11-2 and TRBJ2-7, the full variable domain is EAGVAQSPRYKIIEKRQSVAFWCNPISGHATLYWYQQILGQGPKLLIQFQNNGVVDDSQLPKDRFSAERLKGVDSTLKIQPAKLEDSAVYLCASSLGLLVGHEQYFGPGTRLTVT.

The CDR3 is CASTSPNSYEQYF. The CDR3 nucleotides read TGTGCCAGCACTAGCCCCAACTCCTACGAGCAGTACTTC. The rearrangement links TRBV28 to TRBJ2-7, with D maybe TRBD2 (5 bases). The germline V and J ends were trimmed by 7 bases and 0 bases, with 10 bases remaining between them. CDR1 is MDHEN and CDR2 is SYDVKM in the germline V gene. The CDR3 extends over 13 amino acids.